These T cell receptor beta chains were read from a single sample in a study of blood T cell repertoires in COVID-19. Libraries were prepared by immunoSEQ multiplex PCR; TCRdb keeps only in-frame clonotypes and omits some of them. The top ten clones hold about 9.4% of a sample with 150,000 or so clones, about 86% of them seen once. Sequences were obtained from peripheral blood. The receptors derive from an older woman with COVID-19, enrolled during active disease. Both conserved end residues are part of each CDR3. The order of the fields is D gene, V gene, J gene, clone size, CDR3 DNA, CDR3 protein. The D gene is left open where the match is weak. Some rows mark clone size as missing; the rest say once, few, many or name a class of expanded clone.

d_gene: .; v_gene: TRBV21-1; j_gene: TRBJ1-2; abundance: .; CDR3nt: TGTGCCAGCAGCGCCAGTAGACAGGGTATTCCACCGGGTGGCTACACCTTC; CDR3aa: CASSASRQGIPPGGYTF
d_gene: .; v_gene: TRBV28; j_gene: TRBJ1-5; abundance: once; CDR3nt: TGTGCCAGCAGTAGTCGTCATGGCGGGCCCTATCAGCCCCAGCATTTT; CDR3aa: CASSSRHGGPYQPQHF
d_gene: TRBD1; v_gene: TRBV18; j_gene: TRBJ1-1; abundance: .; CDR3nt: TGTGCCAGCTCATCTCGGGACAGGGAAGCTTTCTTT; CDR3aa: CASSSRDREAFF
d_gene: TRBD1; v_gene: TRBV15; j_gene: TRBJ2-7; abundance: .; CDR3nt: TGTGCCACCAGCAGGCCGGGACAGAACTCCTACGAGCAGTACTTC; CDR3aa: CATSRPGQNSYEQYF
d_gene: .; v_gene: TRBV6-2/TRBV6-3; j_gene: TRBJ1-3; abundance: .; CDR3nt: TGTGCCAGCAGTTACTCGGGGGAGGCCTCTGGAAACACCATATATTTT; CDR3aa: CASSYSGEASGNTIYF
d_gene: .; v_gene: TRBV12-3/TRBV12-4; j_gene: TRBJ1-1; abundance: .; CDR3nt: TGTGCCAGCAGTGAGGTGGGCACTGAAGCTTTCTTT; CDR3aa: CASSEVGTEAFF
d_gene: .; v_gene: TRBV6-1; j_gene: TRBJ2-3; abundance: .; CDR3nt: TGTGCCAGCAGTGAGGTGGGCGATACGCAGTATTTT; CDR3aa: CASSEVGDTQYF
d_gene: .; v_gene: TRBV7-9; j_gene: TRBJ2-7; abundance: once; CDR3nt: TGTGCCAGCAGCCCAGCGGGCTACGAGCAGTACTTC; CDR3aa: CASSPAGYEQYF
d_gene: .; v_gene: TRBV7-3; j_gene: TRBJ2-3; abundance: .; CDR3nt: TGTGCCAGCAGCGCTCGGTCAGATACGCAGTATTTT; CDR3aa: CASSARSDTQYF
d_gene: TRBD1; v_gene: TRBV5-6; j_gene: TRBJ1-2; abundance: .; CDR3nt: TGTGCCAGCAGCTTGGGACCACAGGGGGCGCATGGCTACACCTTC; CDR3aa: CASSLGPQGAHGYTF
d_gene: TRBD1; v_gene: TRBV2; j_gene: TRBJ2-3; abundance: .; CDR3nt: TGTGCCAGCAGTGAGGTGGGACAGGGGTCAGATACGCAGTATTTT; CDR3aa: CASSEVGQGSDTQYF
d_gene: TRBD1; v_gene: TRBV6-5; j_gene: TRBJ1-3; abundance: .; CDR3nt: TGTGCCAGCAGTTACCGACAGGGGAGTTGGAACACCATATATTTT; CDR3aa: CASSYRQGSWNTIYF
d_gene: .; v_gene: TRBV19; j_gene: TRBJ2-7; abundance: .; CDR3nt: TGTGCCAGTACCCAAACGGGACTCTCCTACGAGCAGTACTTC; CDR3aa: CASTQTGLSYEQYF
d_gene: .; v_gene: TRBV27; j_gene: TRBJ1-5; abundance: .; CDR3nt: TGTGCCAGCAGCTCAGGGCATCAGCCCCAGCATTTT; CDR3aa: CASSSGHQPQHF
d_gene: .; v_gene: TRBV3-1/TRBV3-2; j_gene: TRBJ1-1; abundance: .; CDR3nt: TGTGCCAGCAGCCAAGGACAGTTGAACACTGAAGCTTTCTTT; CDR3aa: CASSQGQLNTEAFF
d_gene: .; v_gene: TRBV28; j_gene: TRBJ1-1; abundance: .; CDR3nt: TGTGCCAGCAAGCCCGGGACTTTCACTGAAGCTTTCTTT; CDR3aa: CASKPGTFTEAFF
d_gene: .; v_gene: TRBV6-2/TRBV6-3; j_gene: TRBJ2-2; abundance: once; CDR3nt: TGTGCCAGCAGTTACTCGAGGGGGGGAGGCACCGGGGAGCTGTTTTTT; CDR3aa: CASSYSRGGGTGELFF
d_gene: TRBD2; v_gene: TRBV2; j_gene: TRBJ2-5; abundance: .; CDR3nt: TGTGCCAGCAGGGATCGTATTAGCGGGGTTAAGGCCCAGTACTTC; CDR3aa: CASRDRISGVKAQYF
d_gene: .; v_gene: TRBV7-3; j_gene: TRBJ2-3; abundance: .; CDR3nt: TGTGCCAACAGCGTTGCGCATAGCACAGATACGCAGTATTTT; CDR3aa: CANSVAHSTDTQYF
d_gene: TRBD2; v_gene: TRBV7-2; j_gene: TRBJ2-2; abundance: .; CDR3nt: TGTGCCAGCAGCAATCCTAGCGGGGGCTCGAACACCGGGGAGCTGTTTTTT; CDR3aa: CASSNPSGGSNTGELFF
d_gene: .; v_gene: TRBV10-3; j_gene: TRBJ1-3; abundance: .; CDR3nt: TGTGCCATCAGTGAGTCCGCAGGGGCGCTTGGAAACACCATATATTTT; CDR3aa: CAISESAGALGNTIYF
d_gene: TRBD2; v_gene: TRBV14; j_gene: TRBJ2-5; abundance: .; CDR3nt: TGTGCCAGCAGCCAAGTCTTGCGGGGGGGCCGAGAGACCCAGTACTTC; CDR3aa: CASSQVLRGGRETQYF
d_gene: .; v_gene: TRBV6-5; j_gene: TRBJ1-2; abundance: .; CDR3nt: TGTGCCAGCTCCGTAGGTGGCGCAGGAGGTGGCTACACCTTC; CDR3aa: CASSVGGAGGGYTF
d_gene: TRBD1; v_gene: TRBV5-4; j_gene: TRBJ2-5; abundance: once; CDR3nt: TGTGCCAGCAGCTTAACAGGGGAAGAGACCCAGTACTTC; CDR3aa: CASSLTGEETQYF
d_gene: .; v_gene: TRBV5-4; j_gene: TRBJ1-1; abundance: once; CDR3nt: TGTGCCAGCAGCCCCGGGGGTTCGGCAAACACTGAAGCTTTCTTT; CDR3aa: CASSPGGSANTEAFF
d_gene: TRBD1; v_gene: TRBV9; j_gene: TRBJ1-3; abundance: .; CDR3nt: TGTGCCAGCAGCCCGACAGGGGCCTTCTCTGGAAACACCATATATTTT; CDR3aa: CASSPTGAFSGNTIYF
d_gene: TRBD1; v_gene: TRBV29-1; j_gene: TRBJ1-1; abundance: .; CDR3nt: TGCAGCGCTTGGACAGGGCTGAACACTGAAGCTTTCTTT; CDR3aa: CSAWTGLNTEAFF
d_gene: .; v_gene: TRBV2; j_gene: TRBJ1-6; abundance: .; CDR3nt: TGTGCCAGCAAAGAAGGGAGGGAGGCACCCCTCCACTTT; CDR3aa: CASKEGREAPLHF
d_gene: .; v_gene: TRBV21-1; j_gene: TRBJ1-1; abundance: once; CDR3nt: TGTGCCAGCAGCACGGACCAGGGGTATACTGAAGCTTTCTTT; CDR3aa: CASSTDQGYTEAFF
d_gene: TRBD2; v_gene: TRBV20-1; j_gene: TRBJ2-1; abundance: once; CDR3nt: TGCAGTGCTAGTCGGCGGGGGGCCGACAATGAGCAGTTCTTC; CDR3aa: CSASRRGADNEQFF
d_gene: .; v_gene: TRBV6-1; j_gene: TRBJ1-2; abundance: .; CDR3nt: TGTGCCAGCAGTGAAGCGCGGAGAGGCAGCTATGGCTACACCTTC; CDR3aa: CASSEARRGSYGYTF
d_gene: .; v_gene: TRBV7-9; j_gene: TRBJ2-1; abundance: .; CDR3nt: TGTGCCAGCAGCTATGACAGTAACTTTCTCTCCGGAGACTACAATGAGCAGTTCTTC; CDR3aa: CASSYDSNFLSGDYNEQFF
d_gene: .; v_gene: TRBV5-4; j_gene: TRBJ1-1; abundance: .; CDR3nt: TGTGCCAGCAGGAGGACAGAAAACACTGAAGCTTTCTTT; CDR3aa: CASRRTENTEAFF
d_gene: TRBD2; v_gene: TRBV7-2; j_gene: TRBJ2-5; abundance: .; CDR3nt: TGTGCCAGCAGCTTAGGCAGCGGGGGGTCCGAGACCCAGTACTTC; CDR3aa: CASSLGSGGSETQYF
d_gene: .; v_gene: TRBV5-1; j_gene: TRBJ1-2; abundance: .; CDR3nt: TGCGCCAGCACCATGCTCCCCGGGGGAAGCGAGGGCTACACCTTC; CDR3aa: CASTMLPGGSEGYTF
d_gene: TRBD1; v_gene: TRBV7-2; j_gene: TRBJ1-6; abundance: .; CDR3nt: TGTGCCAGCAGCTATCTACAGGGGGGGAATTCACCCCTCCACTTT; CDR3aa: CASSYLQGGNSPLHF
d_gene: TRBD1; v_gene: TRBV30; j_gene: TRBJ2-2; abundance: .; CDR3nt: TGTGCCTGGAGGCAGGGGGCGCTTGTAACCGGGGAGCTGTTTTTT; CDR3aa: CAWRQGALVTGELFF
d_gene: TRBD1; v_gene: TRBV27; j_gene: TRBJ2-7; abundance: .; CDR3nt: TGTGCCAGCAGTCCGTGGACAGGGTCCGAGCAGTACTTC; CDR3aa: CASSPWTGSEQYF
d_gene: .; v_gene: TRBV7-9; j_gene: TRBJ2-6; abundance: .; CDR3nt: TGTGCCAGCAGCTTAGGAGACAGATCTGGGGCCAACGTCCTGACTTTC; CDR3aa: CASSLGDRSGANVLTF
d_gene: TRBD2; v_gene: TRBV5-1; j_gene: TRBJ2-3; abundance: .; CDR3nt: TGCGCCAGCAGCCGACGCGCGGGGGGCTCGCTTACCACAGATACGCAGTATTTT; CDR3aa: CASSRRAGGSLTTDTQYF
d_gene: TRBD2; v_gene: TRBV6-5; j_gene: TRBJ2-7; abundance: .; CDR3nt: TGTGCCAGCAGTTACTCACAGCATGGGGGGGGATACGAGCAGTACTTC; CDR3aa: CASSYSQHGGGYEQYF
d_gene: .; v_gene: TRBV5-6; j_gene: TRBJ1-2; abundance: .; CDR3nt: TGTGCCAGCAGCCCCTCAGGGATCTATGGCTACACCTTC; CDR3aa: CASSPSGIYGYTF
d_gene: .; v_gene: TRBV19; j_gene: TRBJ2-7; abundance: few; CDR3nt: TGTGCCAGTAGTCGGGACATTTCCCACTCCTACGAGCAGTACTTC; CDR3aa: CASSRDISHSYEQYF
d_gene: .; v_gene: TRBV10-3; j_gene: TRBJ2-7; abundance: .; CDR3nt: TGTGCCATCAGTTCCGGGACAAGCTCCTACGAGCAGTACTTC; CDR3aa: CAISSGTSSYEQYF
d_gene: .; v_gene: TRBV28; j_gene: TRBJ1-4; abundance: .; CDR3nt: TGTGCCAGCAGTATCCAGGGTGGCAATGAAAAACTGTTTTTT; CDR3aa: CASSIQGGNEKLFF
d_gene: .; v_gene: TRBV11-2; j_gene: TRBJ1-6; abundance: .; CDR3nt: TGTGCCAGCAGCCGCTGGAGGGATTCACCCCTCCACTTT; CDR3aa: CASSRWRDSPLHF
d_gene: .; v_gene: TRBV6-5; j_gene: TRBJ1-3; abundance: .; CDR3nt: TGTGCCACCATTAGACAGGCCCCTCTGGCGAACACCATATATTTT; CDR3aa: CATIRQAPLANTIYF
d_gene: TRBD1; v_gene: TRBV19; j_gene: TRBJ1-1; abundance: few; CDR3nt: TGTGCCAGTAGTCCGAACCGACAGGGGGGGAAGACTGAAGCTTTCTTT; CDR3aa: CASSPNRQGGKTEAFF
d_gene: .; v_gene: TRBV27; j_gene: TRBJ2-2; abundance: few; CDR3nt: TGTGCCAGCAGTTTCGATAGGAACACCGGGGAGCTGTTTTTT; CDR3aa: CASSFDRNTGELFF
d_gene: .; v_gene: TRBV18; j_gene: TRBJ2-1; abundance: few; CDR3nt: TGTGCCAGCTCACCCAACCAGGGAAATGAGCAGTTCTTC; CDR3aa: CASSPNQGNEQFF
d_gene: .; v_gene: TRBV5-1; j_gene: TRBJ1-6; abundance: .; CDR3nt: TGCGCCAGCAGCGCCTCCTCGGCGGGGAATTCACCCCTCCACTTT; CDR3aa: CASSASSAGNSPLHF
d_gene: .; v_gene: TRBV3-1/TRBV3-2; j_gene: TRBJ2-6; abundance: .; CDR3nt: TGTGCCAGCAGCGCGATACCATCTGGGGCCAACGTCCTGACTTTC; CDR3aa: CASSAIPSGANVLTF
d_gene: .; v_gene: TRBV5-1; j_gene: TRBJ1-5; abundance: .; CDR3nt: TGCGCCAGCAGCTTGTATGGCGGGAGCAATCAGCCCCAGCATTTT; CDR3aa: CASSLYGGSNQPQHF
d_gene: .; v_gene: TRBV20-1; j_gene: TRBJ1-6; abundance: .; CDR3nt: TGCAGTGCTAGCCTAATTGAGCCCCTCCACTTT; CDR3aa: CSASLIEPLHF
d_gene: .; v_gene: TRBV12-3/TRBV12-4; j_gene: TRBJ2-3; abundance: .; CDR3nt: TGTGCCAGCAGTTTACGGGTAGATACGCAGTATTTT; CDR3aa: CASSLRVDTQYF